Given below is one T cell receptor beta chain in context. Its antigen is unknown. This record belongs to a study of breast tumors, draining lymph nodes, adjacent tissues. Study-wide results and limits: Tumors had less TCR diversity than lymph nodes, more than nontumor tissue.

Per germline, CDR1 MGHDK and CDR2 SYGVNS. V lost 2 bases and J lost 3; bases outside the gene matches: 5. The CDR3 spans 17 residues. TCRdb itself ran the multiplex PCR reads through MiXCR, one entry per CDR3 protein. In the table there are 25,000 or so distinct CDR3 sequences, about 70% of which are singletons. This TCR derives from a female donor with breast cancer. Some clones in this sample may be carry-over from other donors' samples. The specimen was tumor-adjacent breast tissue. The chain carries TRBV25-1 and TRBJ2-1; TRBD2 matches 12 bases. CDR3 in DNA: TGTGCCAGCAGTGAAGAGGGGACTAGCGGGTTCTACAATGAGCAGTTCTTC. It translates to CASSEEGTSGFYNEQFF.